This T cell receptor (beta chain) emerged from a study of regulatory T cells in long-lasting Graves disease. The time point here: newly diagnosed GD, antithyroid drugs for less than 3 months. Following extraction of RNA from PBMCs, that RNA was used to make the TCR library. The table lists this clonotype with a few counts. Its antigen is not known. V shed 0 bases and J shed 7 bases, with 16 bases lying between them. Germline V CDR1 and CDR2: SGHRS, YFSETQ. The CDR3 spans 15 residues. General study findings and limits: Favored gene segments in persistent disease were TRBV28, TRBJ1-2 and TRBJ2-5. Persistent Graves' patients showed reduced TCR diversity versus newly diagnosed patients.

Library construction for TCR beta used iRepertoire HTBI primers and Arm-PCR of CDR3 regions. Each CDR3 protein gets one entry after TCRdb re-called the multiplex PCR reads with MiXCR. The sample lists over 400,000 distinct CDR3 sequences, 13% to 15% occurring once. This sample also belongs to another study, concerning T cells in Graves' hyperthyroidism and ophthalmopathy.

The chain combines TRBV5-1 with TRBJ2-5; D is uncertain. The TCR originated in a woman between 45 and 60 years old with Graves disease. Material: peripheral blood mononuclear cells (PBMCs), obtained at new diagnosis, from a patient treated with antithyroid drugs. The CDR3 DNA reads as TGCGCCAGCAGCTTGGCGGCGGTTCCCTTTGGGACCCAGTACTTC. The encoded protein is CASSLAAVPFGTQYF.